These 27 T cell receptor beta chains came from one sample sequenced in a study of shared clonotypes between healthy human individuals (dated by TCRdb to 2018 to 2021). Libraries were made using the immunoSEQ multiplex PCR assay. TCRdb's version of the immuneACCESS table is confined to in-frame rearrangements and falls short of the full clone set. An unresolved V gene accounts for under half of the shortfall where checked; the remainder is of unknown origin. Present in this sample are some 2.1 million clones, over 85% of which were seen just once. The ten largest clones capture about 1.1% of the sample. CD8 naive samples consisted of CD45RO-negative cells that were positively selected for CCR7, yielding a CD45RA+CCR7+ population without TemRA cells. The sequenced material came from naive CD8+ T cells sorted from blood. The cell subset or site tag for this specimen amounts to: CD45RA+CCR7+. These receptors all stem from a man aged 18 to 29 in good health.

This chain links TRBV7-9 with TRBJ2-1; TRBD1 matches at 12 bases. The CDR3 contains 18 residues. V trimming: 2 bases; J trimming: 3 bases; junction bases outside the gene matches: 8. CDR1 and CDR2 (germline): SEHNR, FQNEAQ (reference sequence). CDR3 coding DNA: TGTGCCAGCAGCTTACCCCCGGGACAGGGGGCAAACTACAATGAGCAGTTCTTC. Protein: CASSLPPGQGANYNEQFF.

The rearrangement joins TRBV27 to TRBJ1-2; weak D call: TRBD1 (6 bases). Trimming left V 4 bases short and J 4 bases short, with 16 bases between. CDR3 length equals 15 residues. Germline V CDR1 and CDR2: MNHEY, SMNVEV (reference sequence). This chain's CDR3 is CASSSGTPPRYGYTF. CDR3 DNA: TGTGCCAGCAGTTCGGGGACACCCCCACGCTATGGCTACACCTTC.

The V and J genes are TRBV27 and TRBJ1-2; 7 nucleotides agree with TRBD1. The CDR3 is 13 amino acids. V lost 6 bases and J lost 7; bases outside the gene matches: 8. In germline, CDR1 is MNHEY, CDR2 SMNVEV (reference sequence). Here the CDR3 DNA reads TGTGCCAGCAGAGGACAGGAATTGGCTGGCTACACCTTC. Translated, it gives CASRGQELAGYTF.

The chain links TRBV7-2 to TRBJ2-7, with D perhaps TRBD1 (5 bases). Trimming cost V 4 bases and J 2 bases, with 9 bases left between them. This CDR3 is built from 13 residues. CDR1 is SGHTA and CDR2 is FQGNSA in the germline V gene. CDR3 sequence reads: CASSSRQPYEQYF. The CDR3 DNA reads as TGTGCCAGCAGCTCCCGACAGCCCTACGAGCAGTACTTC.

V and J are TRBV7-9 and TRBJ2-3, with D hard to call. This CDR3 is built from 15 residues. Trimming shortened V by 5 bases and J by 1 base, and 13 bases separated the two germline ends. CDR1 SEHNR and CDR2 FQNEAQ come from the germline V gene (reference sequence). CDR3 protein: CASSPSSWGTDTQYF. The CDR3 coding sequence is TGTGCCAGCAGCCCATCTTCCTGGGGCACAGATACGCAGTATTTT.

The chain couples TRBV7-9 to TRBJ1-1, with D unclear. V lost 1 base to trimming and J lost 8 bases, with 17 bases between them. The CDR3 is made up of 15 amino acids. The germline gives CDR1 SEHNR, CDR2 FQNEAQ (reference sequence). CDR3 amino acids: CASSLVGLGYAEAFF. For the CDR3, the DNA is TGTGCCAGCAGCTTAGTTGGGTTGGGGTACGCCGAAGCTTTCTTT.

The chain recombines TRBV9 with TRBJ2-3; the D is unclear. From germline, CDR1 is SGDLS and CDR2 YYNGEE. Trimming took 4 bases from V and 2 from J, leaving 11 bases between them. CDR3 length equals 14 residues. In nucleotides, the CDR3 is TGTGCCAGCAGCCCCCGGATTATCACAGATACGCAGTATTTT. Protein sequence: CASSPRIITDTQYF. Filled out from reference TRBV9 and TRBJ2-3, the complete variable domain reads DSGVTQTPKHLITATGQRVTLRCSPRSGDLSVYWYQQSLDQGLQFLIQYYNGEERAKGNILERFSAQQFPDLHSELNLSSLELGDSALYFCASSPRIITDTQYFGPGTRLTVL.

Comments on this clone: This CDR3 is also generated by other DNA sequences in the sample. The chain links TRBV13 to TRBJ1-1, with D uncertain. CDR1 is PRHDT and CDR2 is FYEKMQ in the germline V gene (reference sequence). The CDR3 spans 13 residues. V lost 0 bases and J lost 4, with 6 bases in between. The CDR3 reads CASSLGGVTEAFF. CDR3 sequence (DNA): TGTGCCAGCAGCTTAGGCGGGGTCACTGAAGCTTTCTTT.

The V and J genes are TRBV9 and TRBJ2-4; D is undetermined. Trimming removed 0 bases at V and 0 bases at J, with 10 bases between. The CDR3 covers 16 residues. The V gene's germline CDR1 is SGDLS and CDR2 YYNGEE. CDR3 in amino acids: CASSVVSDLAKNIQYF. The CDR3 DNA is TGTGCCAGCAGCGTAGTTTCAGATCTAGCCAAAAACATTCAGTACTTC.

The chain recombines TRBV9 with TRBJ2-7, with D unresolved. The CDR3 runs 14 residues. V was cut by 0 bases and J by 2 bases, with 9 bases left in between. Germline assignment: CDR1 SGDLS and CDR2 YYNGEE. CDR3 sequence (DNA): TGTGCCAGCAGCGTAGGAGAAATACCCTACGAGCAGTACTTC. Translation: CASSVGEIPYEQYF.

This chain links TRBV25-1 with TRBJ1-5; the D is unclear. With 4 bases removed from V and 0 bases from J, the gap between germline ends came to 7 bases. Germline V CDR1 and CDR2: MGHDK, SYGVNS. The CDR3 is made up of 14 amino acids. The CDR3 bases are TGTGCCAGCAGTGCCGGGGATAGCAATCAGCCCCAGCATTTT. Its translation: CASSAGDSNQPQHF.

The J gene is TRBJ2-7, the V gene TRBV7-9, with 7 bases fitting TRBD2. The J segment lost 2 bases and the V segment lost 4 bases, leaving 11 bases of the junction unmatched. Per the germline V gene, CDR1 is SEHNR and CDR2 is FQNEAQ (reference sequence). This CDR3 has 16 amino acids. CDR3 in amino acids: CASSSSPGAGPYEQYF. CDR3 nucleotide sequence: TGTGCCAGCAGCTCATCCCCAGGAGCGGGGCCCTACGAGCAGTACTTC.

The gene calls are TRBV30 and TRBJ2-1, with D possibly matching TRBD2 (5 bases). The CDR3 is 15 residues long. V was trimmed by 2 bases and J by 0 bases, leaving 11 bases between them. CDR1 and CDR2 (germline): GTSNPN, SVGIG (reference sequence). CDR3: CAWSQVASSYNEQFF. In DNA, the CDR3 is TGTGCCTGGAGTCAAGTAGCGAGCTCCTACAATGAGCAGTTCTTC.

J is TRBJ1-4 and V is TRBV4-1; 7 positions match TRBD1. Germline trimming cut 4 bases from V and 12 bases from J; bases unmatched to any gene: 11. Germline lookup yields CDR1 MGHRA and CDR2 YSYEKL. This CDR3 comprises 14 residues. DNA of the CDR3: TGCGCCAGCAGCCTCTTCGACAGGGAGGGGGAACTGTTTTTT. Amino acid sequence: CASSLFDREGELFF.

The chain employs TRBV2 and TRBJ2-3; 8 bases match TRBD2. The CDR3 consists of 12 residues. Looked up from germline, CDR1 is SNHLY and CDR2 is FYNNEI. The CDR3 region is CSTSGRTDTQYF. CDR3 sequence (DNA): TGTTCTACCAGCGGGAGAACAGATACGCAGTATTTT.

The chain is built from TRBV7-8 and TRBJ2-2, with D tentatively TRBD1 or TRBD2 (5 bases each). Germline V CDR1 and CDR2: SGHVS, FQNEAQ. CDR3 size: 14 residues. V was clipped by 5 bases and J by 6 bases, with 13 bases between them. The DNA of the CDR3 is TGTGCCAGCAGCCCAGATTGGGGGTCCGGGGAGCTGTTTTTT. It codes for CASSPDWGSGELFF.

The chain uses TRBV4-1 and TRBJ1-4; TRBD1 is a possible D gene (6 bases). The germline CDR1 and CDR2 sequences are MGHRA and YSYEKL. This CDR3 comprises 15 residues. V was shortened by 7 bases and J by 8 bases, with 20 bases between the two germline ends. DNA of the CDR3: TGCGCCAGCACCTTTGAACAGGGAATGCAGGAAAAACTGTTTTTT. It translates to CASTFEQGMQEKLFF.

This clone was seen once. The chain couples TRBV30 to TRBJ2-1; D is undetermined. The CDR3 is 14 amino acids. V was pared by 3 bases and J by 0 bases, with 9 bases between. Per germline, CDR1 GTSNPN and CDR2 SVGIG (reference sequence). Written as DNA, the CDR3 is TGTGCCTGGAGCGCCATTGGCTCCTACAATGAGCAGTTCTTC. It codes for CAWSAIGSYNEQFF.

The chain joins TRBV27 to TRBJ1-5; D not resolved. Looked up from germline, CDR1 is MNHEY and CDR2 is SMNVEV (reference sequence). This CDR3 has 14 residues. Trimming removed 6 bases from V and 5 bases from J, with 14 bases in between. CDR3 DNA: TGTGCCAGCAGCTATCTTGGGCAGGATCAGCCCCAGCATTTT. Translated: CASSYLGQDQPQHF.

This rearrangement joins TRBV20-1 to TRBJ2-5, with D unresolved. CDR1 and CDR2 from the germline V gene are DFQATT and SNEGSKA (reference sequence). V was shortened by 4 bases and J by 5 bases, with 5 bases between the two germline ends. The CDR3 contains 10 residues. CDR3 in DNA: TGCAGTGCTAATACGGAGACCCAGTACTTC. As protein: CSANTETQYF.

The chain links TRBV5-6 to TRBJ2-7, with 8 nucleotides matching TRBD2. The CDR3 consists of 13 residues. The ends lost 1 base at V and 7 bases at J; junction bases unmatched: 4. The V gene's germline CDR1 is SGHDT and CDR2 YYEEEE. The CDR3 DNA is TGTGCCAGCAGCTTGACGGGGGGGCTTGAGCAGTACTTC. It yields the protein CASSLTGGLEQYF. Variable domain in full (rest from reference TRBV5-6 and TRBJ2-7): DAGVTQSPTHLIKTRGQQVTLRCSPKSGHDTVSWYQQALGQGPQFIFQYYEEEERQRGNFPDRFSGHQFPNYSSELNVNALLLGDSALYLCASSLTGGLEQYFGPGTRLTVT.

The CDR3 DNA reads TGTGCCATCAGTCCTGACCCTAGCGGGAGAGGCGGGGAGCTGTTTTTT. Translating gives CAISPDPSGRGGELFF. The chain has TRBV10-3 and TRBJ2-2; TRBD2 matches 10 bases. The V gene end was trimmed by 5 bases and the J gene end by 7 bases; junction bases not matched to a gene: 10. The germline CDR1 and CDR2 sequences are ENHRY and SYGVKD. This CDR3 is 16 amino acids long.

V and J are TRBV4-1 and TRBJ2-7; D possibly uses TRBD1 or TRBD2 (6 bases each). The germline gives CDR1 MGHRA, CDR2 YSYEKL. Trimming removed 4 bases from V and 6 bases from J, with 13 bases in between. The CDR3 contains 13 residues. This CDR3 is CASSPPGGPEQYF. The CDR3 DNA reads TGCGCCAGCAGCCCCCCTGGGGGGCCCGAGCAGTACTTC.

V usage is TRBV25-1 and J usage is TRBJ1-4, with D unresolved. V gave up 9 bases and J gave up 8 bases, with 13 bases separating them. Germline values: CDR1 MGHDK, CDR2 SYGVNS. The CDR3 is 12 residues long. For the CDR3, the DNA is TGTGCCAGTAGCCTTTTGGGGGAAAAACTGTTTTTT. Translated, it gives CASSLLGEKLFF.

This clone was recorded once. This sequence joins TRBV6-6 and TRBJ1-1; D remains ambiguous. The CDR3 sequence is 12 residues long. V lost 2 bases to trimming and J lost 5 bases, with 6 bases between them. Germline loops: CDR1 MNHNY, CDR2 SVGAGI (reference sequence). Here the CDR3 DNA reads TGTGCCAGCAGTTACCAGATTACTGAAGCTTTCTTT. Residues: CASSYQITEAFF.

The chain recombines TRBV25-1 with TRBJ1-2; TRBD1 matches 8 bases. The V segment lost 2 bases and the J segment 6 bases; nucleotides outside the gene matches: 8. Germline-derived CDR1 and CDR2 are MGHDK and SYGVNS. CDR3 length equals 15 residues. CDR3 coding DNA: TGTGCCAGCAGTGAACCTCGGGACAGGACGGATGGCTACACCTTC. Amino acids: CASSEPRDRTDGYTF.

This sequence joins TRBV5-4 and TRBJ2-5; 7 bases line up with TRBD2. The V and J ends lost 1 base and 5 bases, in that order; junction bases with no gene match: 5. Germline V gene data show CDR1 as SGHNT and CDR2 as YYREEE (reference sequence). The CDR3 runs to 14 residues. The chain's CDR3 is CASSLYGSGETQYF. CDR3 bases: TGTGCCAGCAGCTTGTATGGTAGCGGGGAGACCCAGTACTTC.